Listed below are T cell receptor beta chains from one sample, sequenced in a study of blood T cell repertoires in COVID-19. The method was immunoSEQ multiplex PCR; TCRdb's version includes in-frame clones alone and lacks a portion of them. The top ten clones hold roughly 4.6% of a sample with under 350,000 clones, 75% to 90% of them seen once. The sample was peripheral blood. Receptors were obtained from a man in his 60s who had recovered from COVID-19. CDR3s include the opening cysteine and the closing phenylalanine or tryptophan. The order of the fields is J gene, clone size, D gene, V gene, CDR3 protein, CDR3 DNA. D genes are given only for firm matches. Size is omitted from some rows. Given values are once, few, many or a class for expanded clones.

j_call: TRBJ2-7; clone_size: once; d_call: -; v_call: TRBV9; cdr3_aa: CASSPSLRSYEQYF; cdr3_nt: TGTGCCAGCAGCCCCTCGTTGCGGTCCTACGAGCAGTACTTC
j_call: TRBJ2-3; clone_size: -; d_call: TRBD2; v_call: TRBV2; cdr3_aa: CATTLALISTDTQYF; cdr3_nt: TGTGCCACCACACTAGCGCTTATTAGCACAGATACGCAGTATTTT
j_call: TRBJ1-1; clone_size: few; d_call: TRBD1; v_call: TRBV3-1/TRBV3-2; cdr3_aa: CASSQDRAKISEAFF; cdr3_nt: TGTGCCAGCAGCCAGGACAGGGCGAAGATCAGTGAAGCTTTCTTT
j_call: TRBJ2-7; clone_size: few; d_call: TRBD1; v_call: TRBV24-1; cdr3_aa: CATSDSGTGAREQYF; cdr3_nt: TGTGCCACCAGTGATTCGGGGACAGGGGCGAGGGAGCAGTACTTC
j_call: TRBJ1-1; clone_size: -; d_call: -; v_call: TRBV10-3; cdr3_aa: CAISGPLQGRKGPEAFF; cdr3_nt: TGTGCCATCAGTGGGCCCCTCCAGGGGCGAAAAGGTCCTGAAGCTTTCTTT
j_call: TRBJ1-4; clone_size: -; d_call: -; v_call: TRBV19; cdr3_aa: CASSSTRVTNEKLFF; cdr3_nt: TGTGCCAGTAGTAGCACCAGGGTTACTAATGAAAAACTGTTTTTT
j_call: TRBJ1-1; clone_size: -; d_call: -; v_call: TRBV7-8; cdr3_aa: CASSFAGQNTEAFF; cdr3_nt: TGTGCCAGCAGCTTCGCCGGACAGAACACTGAAGCTTTCTTT
j_call: TRBJ1-1; clone_size: -; d_call: TRBD1; v_call: TRBV5-1; cdr3_aa: CASSLFQMRSGQGGRAEAFF; cdr3_nt: TGCGCCAGCAGCTTGTTCCAGATGAGGTCGGGACAGGGGGGACGGGCTGAAGCTTTCTTT
j_call: TRBJ2-7; clone_size: -; d_call: TRBD1; v_call: TRBV5-6; cdr3_aa: CASSLDGRGYEQYF; cdr3_nt: TGTGCCAGCAGCTTGGATGGCAGGGGGTACGAGCAGTACTTC
j_call: TRBJ1-1; clone_size: -; d_call: TRBD1; v_call: TRBV27; cdr3_aa: CASSFSGQKAFF; cdr3_nt: TGTGCCAGCAGTTTTTCGGGACAGAAAGCTTTCTTT
j_call: TRBJ2-1; clone_size: -; d_call: -; v_call: TRBV9; cdr3_aa: CASSASSPLYNEQFF; cdr3_nt: TGTGCCAGCAGCGCTAGTAGTCCCCTATACAATGAGCAGTTCTTC
j_call: TRBJ2-7; clone_size: -; d_call: TRBD1; v_call: TRBV7-9; cdr3_aa: CASSWGQGAYEQYF; cdr3_nt: TGTGCCAGCAGCTGGGGACAGGGGGCTTACGAGCAGTACTTC
j_call: TRBJ2-3; clone_size: -; d_call: TRBD1; v_call: TRBV12-3/TRBV12-4; cdr3_aa: CASKPDRADTQYF; cdr3_nt: TGTGCCAGCAAGCCAGACAGGGCAGATACGCAGTATTTT
j_call: TRBJ2-7; clone_size: -; d_call: TRBD2; v_call: TRBV3-1/TRBV3-2; cdr3_aa: CASSQLAGYEQYF; cdr3_nt: TGTGCCAGCAGCCAACTAGCGGGGTACGAGCAGTACTTC
j_call: TRBJ2-5; clone_size: -; d_call: -; v_call: TRBV5-1; cdr3_aa: CASSLGSQETQYF; cdr3_nt: TGCGCCAGCAGCTTGGGCAGCCAAGAGACCCAGTACTTC
j_call: TRBJ1-3; clone_size: -; d_call: -; v_call: TRBV5-6; cdr3_aa: CASSLGARNTIYF; cdr3_nt: TGTGCCAGCAGCTTGGGCGCCCGAAACACCATATATTTT
j_call: TRBJ1-5; clone_size: -; d_call: -; v_call: TRBV14; cdr3_aa: CASRGGSNQPQHF; cdr3_nt: TGTGCCAGCCGTGGGGGGAGCAATCAGCCCCAGCATTTT
j_call: TRBJ1-5; clone_size: -; d_call: -; v_call: TRBV2; cdr3_aa: CASRSNAGNQPQHF; cdr3_nt: TGTGCCAGCAGGAGTAATGCGGGCAATCAGCCCCAGCATTTT
j_call: TRBJ1-1; clone_size: -; d_call: -; v_call: TRBV6-5; cdr3_aa: CASSRGTNMNTEAFF; cdr3_nt: TGTGCCAGCAGCCGAGGGACAAACATGAACACTGAAGCTTTCTTT
j_call: TRBJ2-2; clone_size: -; d_call: TRBD2; v_call: TRBV11-2; cdr3_aa: CASSRGLAGPNTGELFF; cdr3_nt: TGTGCCAGCAGCCGGGGACTAGCGGGACCCAACACCGGGGAGCTGTTTTTT
j_call: TRBJ1-2; clone_size: -; d_call: -; v_call: TRBV19; cdr3_aa: CASSIVGGTRGYTF; cdr3_nt: TGTGCCAGTAGTATAGTAGGTGGGACTCGTGGCTACACCTTC
j_call: TRBJ2-7; clone_size: -; d_call: TRBD2; v_call: TRBV2; cdr3_aa: CASRGAGVFYEQYF; cdr3_nt: TGTGCCAGCAGAGGAGCGGGAGTTTTCTACGAGCAGTACTTC
j_call: TRBJ2-1; clone_size: -; d_call: TRBD2; v_call: TRBV24-1; cdr3_aa: CATSDPIAGGPVEQFF; cdr3_nt: TGTGCCACCAGTGATCCCATAGCGGGGGGGCCGGTTGAGCAGTTCTTC
j_call: TRBJ2-4; clone_size: -; d_call: TRBD2; v_call: TRBV28; cdr3_aa: CASSGGGTRNIQYF; cdr3_nt: TGTGCCAGCAGCGGGGGGGGCACCAGAAACATTCAGTACTTC
j_call: TRBJ2-5; clone_size: -; d_call: TRBD2; v_call: TRBV27; cdr3_aa: CARGGAGAAETQYF; cdr3_nt: TGTGCCAGGGGAGGAGCGGGGGCTGCGGAGACCCAGTACTTC
j_call: TRBJ2-1; clone_size: -; d_call: TRBD1; v_call: TRBV27; cdr3_aa: CASSLSKDRGRPERRHEQFF; cdr3_nt: TGTGCCAGCAGTTTATCCAAGGACAGGGGGCGCCCCGAAAGGAGGCATGAGCAGTTCTTC